This is a list of T cell receptor beta chains from one sample in a study of T cells in Graves' hyperthyroidism and ophthalmopathy. TCRdb analysed the multiplex PCR reads with MiXCR anew, one entry per CDR3 protein. Counted here are about 420,000 distinct CDR3 sequences, approximately 13% occurring once; the ten biggest clones make up 5.3%. Material for sequencing was blood. Receptors originate from a woman younger than 35 with Graves' hyperthyroidism. Both conserved end residues are part of each CDR3. The D gene is left open where the match is weak. Clone size is shown for a subset of rows, as once, few, many or a class of expanded clone.

cdr3_aa	cdr3_nt	d_call	v_call	j_call	clone_size
CASTDGSSGNTIYF	TGCGCCAGCACGGACGGCAGCTCTGGAAACACCATATATTTT	.	TRBV5-1	TRBJ1-3	.
CASQWRTSGTYEQYF	TGTGCCAGCCAGTGGAGGACTAGTGGAACCTACGAGCAGTACTTC	TRBD2	TRBV6-2/TRBV6-3	TRBJ2-7	many
CASRQTSGRAYEQYF	TGTGCCAGCAGGCAAACTAGCGGGAGAGCATACGAGCAGTACTTC	TRBD2	TRBV28	TRBJ2-7	.
CSAGTSVRETQYF	TGCAGTGCTGGGACTAGCGTGAGAGAGACCCAGTACTTC	TRBD2	TRBV20-1	TRBJ2-5	many
CASSKEVAGTYGDEQFF	TGCGCCAGCAGCAAGGAAGTAGCGGGAACCTACGGGGATGAGCAGTTCTTC	TRBD2	TRBV5-1	TRBJ2-1	many
CAWSLGKGEKLFF	TGCGCCTGGAGCCTAGGGAAAGGGGAAAAACTGTTTTTT	.	TRBV30	TRBJ1-4	once
CASRCTGGIYEQYF	TGTGCCAGCAGATGTACAGGGGGCATCTACGAGCAGTACTTC	TRBD1	TRBV27	TRBJ2-7	.
CASSPTGGNEKLFF	TGTGCCAGCAGCCCGACAGGGGGAAATGAAAAACTGTTTTTT	TRBD1	TRBV12-3/TRBV12-4	TRBJ1-4	many
CASLAGGNTGELFF	TGTGCCAGCCTAGCGGGAGGGAACACCGGGGAGCTGTTTTTT	TRBD2	TRBV28	TRBJ2-2	few
CASSLFGGDTEAFF	TGTGCCAGCAGTTTGTTTGGGGGGGACACTGAAGCTTTCTTT	.	TRBV28	TRBJ1-1	many
CASSGTGTYNEQFF	TGTGCCAGCAGTGGGACAGGGACCTACAATGAGCAGTTCTTC	TRBD1	TRBV9	TRBJ2-1	few
CSASSSGSYSYNKQFF	TGCAGTGCTAGCTCCAGCGGGAGTTACTCCTACAATAAGCAGTTCTTC	TRBD2	TRBV20-1	TRBJ2-1	.
CASSPLTGTRRNEQFF	TGTGCCAGCAGCCCCTTGACAGGGACAAGGAGGAATGAGCAGTTCTTC	TRBD1	TRBV28	TRBJ2-1	many
CASSLAGTGDYEQYF	TGTGCCAGCAGCTTAGCGGGGACAGGAGACTACGAGCAGTACTTC	TRBD1	TRBV7-2	TRBJ2-7	many
CASSLSAGPLEQYF	TGTGCCAGCAGCTTATCAGCGGGGCCTCTCGAGCAGTACTTC	TRBD2	TRBV7-2	TRBJ2-7	.
CASSPTGLFLNTEAFF	TGTGCCAGCAGCCCTACGGGACTCTTTCTAAACACTGAAGCTTTCTTT	.	TRBV7-9	TRBJ1-1	many
CASSKSSTGRYEQYF	TGTGCCAGCAGTAAATCCTCGACAGGGAGGTACGAGCAGTACTTC	.	TRBV28	TRBJ2-7	many
CASSRMGLYGYTF	TGTGCCAGCAGCCGTATGGGTCTTTATGGCTACACCTTC	.	TRBV9	TRBJ1-2	few
CASSYSRDRDSYEQYF	TGTGCCAGCAGTTACTCGAGGGACAGGGATTCCTACGAGCAGTACTTC	TRBD1	TRBV6-5	TRBJ2-7	many
CASSQGGGTQFF	TGTGCCAGCAGCCAAGGGGGTGGGACCCAGTTCTTC	.	TRBV3-1	TRBJ2-1	.
CSAIPSGGYNRQFF	TGCAGTGCTATTCCTAGCGGGGGTTACAATAGGCAGTTCTTC	TRBD2	TRBV20-1	TRBJ2-1	.
CASIAGGRETQYF	TGTGCCTCAATAGCGGGAGGGCGTGAGACCCAGTACTTC	TRBD2	TRBV30	TRBJ2-5	.
CAWSGTVRNTIYF	TGTGCCTGGAGTGGGACAGTGAGGAACACCATATATTTT	.	TRBV30	TRBJ1-3	.
CASSYGTPITYEQYF	TGTGCCAGCAGTTACGGGACACCGATTACCTACGAGCAGTACTTC	.	TRBV12-3/TRBV12-4	TRBJ2-7	.
CSARVTGTGAYTEAFF	TGCAGTGCTAGAGTTACTGGGACAGGGGCTTACACTGAAGCTTTCTTT	TRBD1	TRBV20-1	TRBJ1-1	many
CASSRQGWEQYF	TGTGCCAGCAGCAGACAGGGCTGGGAGCAGTACTTC	TRBD1	TRBV6-1	TRBJ2-7	many
CASSELGQPPLHF	TGTGCCAGCAGTGAACTTGGTCAGCCACCCCTCCACTTT	.	TRBV6-1	TRBJ1-6	once
CASSQDRAHTDTQYF	TGTGCCAGCAGTCAGGACAGGGCCCACACAGATACGCAGTATTTT	TRBD1	TRBV12-3/TRBV12-4	TRBJ2-3	many
CASKTGMNTEAFF	TGTGCCAGTAAGACAGGGATGAACACTGAAGCTTTCTTT	TRBD1	TRBV28	TRBJ1-1	once
CSVEFSGDRAPDTQYF	TGCAGCGTTGAGTTCTCCGGCGACAGGGCACCGGATACGCAGTATTTT	TRBD1	TRBV29-1	TRBJ2-3	many
CSARGGGFYNEQFF	TGCAGTGCTAGAGGCGGGGGCTTTTACAATGAGCAGTTCTTC	.	TRBV20-1	TRBJ2-1	few
CASSQEQGLNYGYTF	TGTGCCAGCAGCCAAGAACAGGGCCTGAACTATGGCTACACCTTC	.	TRBV4-2	TRBJ1-2	few
CASRPGQSSGSYNSPLHF	TGTGCCAGCAGACCGGGACAGTCATCGGGCTCCTATAATTCACCCCTCCACTTT	TRBD1	TRBV6-2/TRBV6-3	TRBJ1-6	many
CASSLEQGASTDTQYF	TGTGCCAGCAGTTTAGAGCAGGGGGCGAGCACAGATACGCAGTATTTT	TRBD1	TRBV12-3/TRBV12-4	TRBJ2-3	few
CASSPGQTPYEQYF	TGTGCCAGCAGTCCCGGACAGACACCCTACGAGCAGTACTTC	.	TRBV28	TRBJ2-7	many
CASTRMSSGNTIYF	TGTGCCAGCACCCGGATGAGCTCTGGAAACACCATATATTTT	.	TRBV6-1	TRBJ1-3	few
CASSVDFEQFF	TGTGCCAGCAGCGTGGACTTTGAGCAGTTCTTC	.	TRBV9	TRBJ2-1	many
CASSLAGGGRAGNTIYF	TGTGCCAGCAGCTTAGCGGGTGGGGGGCGCGCCGGAAACACCATATATTTT	.	TRBV7-9	TRBJ1-3	.
CASSQAGTGTGGYTF	TGTGCCAGCAGCCAAGCGGGGACAGGGACCGGAGGCTACACCTTC	TRBD1	TRBV14	TRBJ1-2	.
CASSQGSAGSHF	TGTGCCAGCAGCCAAGGGTCCGCCGGAAGTCACTTC	.	TRBV3-1	TRBJ2-7	.
CASSVRGQGAFF	TGTGCCAGCAGCGTCAGGGGGCAGGGGGCTTTCTTT	TRBD1	TRBV13	TRBJ1-1	.
CASTRTEYYEQYF	TGTGCCAGCACCAGGACTGAGTACTACGAGCAGTACTTC	.	TRBV6-2/TRBV6-3	TRBJ2-7	few
CASTQGPGVVGRETQYF	TGTGCCAGCACTCAGGGGCCGGGAGTCGTGGGAAGAGAGACCCAGTACTTC	.	TRBV6-2/TRBV6-3	TRBJ2-5	many
CASSTSNTGELFF	TGTGCCAGCAGTACTAGCAACACCGGGGAGCTGTTTTTT	.	TRBV6-4	TRBJ2-2	many
CASSVAVSGNTIYF	TGTGCCAGCAGCGTAGCTGTCTCTGGAAACACCATATATTTT	.	TRBV9	TRBJ1-3	.
CASVSYEQYF	TGTGCCAGCGTTTCCTACGAGCAGTACTTC	.	TRBV28	TRBJ2-7	many